Shown below are 4 T cell receptor beta chains from a single sample sequenced in a study of T cell responses to AZD1222 COVID-19 vaccine. Data came from immunoSEQ multiplex PCR; TCRdb stores just in-frame clones and leaves some out. The repertoire holds 150,000 to 200,000 clones, with almost 90% as singletons. This specimen was peripheral blood, taken on day 0 of AZD1222 vaccination. The receptor set was obtained from an adult in good health.

The chain is built from TRBV2 and TRBJ2-3; 7 bases are a match to TRBD2. The CDR3 totals 15 residues. The V gene end was trimmed by 5 bases and the J gene end by 1 base; junction bases not matched to a gene: 6. Germline V CDR1 and CDR2: SNHLY, FYNNEI. The chain's CDR3 is CASSPGLVGTDTQYF. CDR3 sequence (DNA): TGTGCCAGCAGTCCTGGACTAGTTGGCACAGATACGCAGTATTTT.

The chain recombines TRBV7-2 with TRBJ1-1; possibly TRBD1 for D (5 bases). The ends were cut back, 5 bases at V and 3 bases at J, with 13 bases in the middle. The CDR3 loop spans 14 amino acids. Per germline, CDR1 SGHTA and CDR2 FQGNSA. The CDR3 nucleotides read TGTGCCAGCAGCGCAGGGAACAGGCACACTGAAGCTTTCTTT. It translates to CASSAGNRHTEAFF.

This CDR3 reads CASSLESGRDEKLFF. CDR3 coding DNA: TGCGCCAGCAGCTTGGAGTCAGGGAGGGATGAAAAACTGTTTTTT. This chain connects TRBV5-1 to TRBJ1-4; perhaps TRBD1 as D (5 bases). CDR3 length equals 15 residues. V was pared by 0 bases and J by 6 bases, with 12 bases between. CDR1 and CDR2 from the germline V gene are SGHRS and YFSETQ.

V and J are TRBV3-1 (or the pseudogene TRBV3-2) and TRBJ2-1; 13 bases match TRBD2. V lost 4 bases and J lost 14; bases outside the gene matches: 11. Per the germline V gene, CDR1 is LGHDT and CDR2 is YNNKEL (reference sequence). This CDR3 spans 15 amino acids. CDR3 DNA: TGTGCCAGCAGCCCATGGACTAGCGGGGGCCACGGAGAGTTCTTC. Amino acids: CASSPWTSGGHGEFF.